Below are 4 T cell receptor beta chains sequenced from a single sample in a study of T cell repertoires in cytomegalovirus infection. TCRdb used MiXCR to reprocess the reads, holding one entry per CDR3 protein. The sample carries approximately 1,000,000 distinct CDR3 sequences, 30% to 40% recorded once. Their antigen targets remain unknown. Material: cultured CD8+ T cells from PBMCs, obtained from culture after CMV antigen stimulation. Receptors were obtained from a human donor in good health (CMV status not recorded). Some clones in this sample may be carry-over from other donors' samples.

This clonotype was counted a few times. The V gene is TRBV6-6, the J gene TRBJ1-2; possible D gene TRBD1, 6 bases. Germline V gene lookup returns CDR1 MNHNY and CDR2 SVGAGI (reference sequence). The CDR3 has 16 amino acids. The V and J ends lost 5 bases and 7 bases respectively, with 23 bases between them. CDR3 DNA: TGTGCCAGCAGTCACAATCCGAGGGGGGGGCCTGGTGGCTACACCTTC. Amino acid sequence: CASSHNPRGGPGGYTF.

This clonotype was seen a few times. The chain employs TRBV20-1 and TRBJ2-1, with TRBD2 as a possible D gene (6 bases). This CDR3 comprises 14 residues. Trimming removed 3 bases at V and 3 bases at J, with 12 bases between. The germline gives CDR1 DFQATT, CDR2 SNEGSKA (reference sequence). CDR3 in amino acids: CSASVPGVYNEQFF. CDR3 coding DNA: TGCAGTGCTAGCGTCCCGGGGGTCTACAATGAGCAGTTCTTC.

This clonotype appeared a few times. The chain recombines TRBV5-1 with TRBJ1-1, with 7 positions matching TRBD1. Germline CDR1 and CDR2: SGHRS and YFSETQ. The V gene end was trimmed by 0 bases and the J gene end by 6 bases; junction bases not matched to a gene: 8. This CDR3 is built from 15 residues. The CDR3 sequence is CASSLVGGAGAEAFF. Here the CDR3 DNA reads TGCGCCAGCAGCTTGGTAGGGGGCGCAGGGGCTGAAGCTTTCTTT.

This clonotype was found a few times. The chain uses TRBV20-1 and TRBJ2-7, with 7 nucleotides matching TRBD1. This CDR3 is 11 amino acids long. CDR1 and CDR2 (germline): DFQATT, SNEGSKA (reference sequence). The J segment lost 6 bases and the V segment lost 4 bases, leaving 3 bases of the junction unmatched. CDR3 loop: CSANRQGEQYF. DNA of the CDR3: TGCAGTGCTAACCGACAGGGCGAGCAGTACTTC.